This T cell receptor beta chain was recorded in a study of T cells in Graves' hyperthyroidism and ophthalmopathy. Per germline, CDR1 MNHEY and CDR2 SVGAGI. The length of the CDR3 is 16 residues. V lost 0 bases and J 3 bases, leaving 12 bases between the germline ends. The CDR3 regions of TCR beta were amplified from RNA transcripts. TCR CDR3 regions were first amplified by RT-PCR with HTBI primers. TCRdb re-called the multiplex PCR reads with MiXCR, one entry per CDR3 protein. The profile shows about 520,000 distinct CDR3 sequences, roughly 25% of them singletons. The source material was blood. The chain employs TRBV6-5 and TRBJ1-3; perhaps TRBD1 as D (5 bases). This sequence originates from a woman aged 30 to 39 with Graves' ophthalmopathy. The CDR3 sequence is CASSYSTGGVGNTIYF. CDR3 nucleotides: TGTGCCAGCAGTTACTCGACTGGGGGAGTTGGAAACACCATATATTTT.